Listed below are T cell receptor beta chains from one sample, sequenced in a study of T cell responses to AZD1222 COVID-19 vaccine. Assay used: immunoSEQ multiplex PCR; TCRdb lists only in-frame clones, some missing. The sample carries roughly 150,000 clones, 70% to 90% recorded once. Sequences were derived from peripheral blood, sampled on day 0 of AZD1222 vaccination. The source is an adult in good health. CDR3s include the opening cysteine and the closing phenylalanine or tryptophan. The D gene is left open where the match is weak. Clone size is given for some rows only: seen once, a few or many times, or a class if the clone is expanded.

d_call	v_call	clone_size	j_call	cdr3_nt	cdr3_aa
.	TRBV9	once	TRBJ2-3	TGTGCCAGCAGCATGAGCACAGATACGCAGTATTTT	CASSMSTDTQYF
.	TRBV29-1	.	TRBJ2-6	TGCAGCGTTGGAGAGACTGGGGCCAACGTCCTGACTTTC	CSVGETGANVLTF
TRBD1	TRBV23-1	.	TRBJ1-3	TGCGCCAGCAGTCATGGGGGACAGGGCTGCCCCGACATACATGGAAACACCATATATTTT	CASSHGGQGCPDIHGNTIYF
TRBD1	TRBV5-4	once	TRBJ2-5	TGTGCCAGCAGCGTTCCCGGGACAGGGCTAGAGACCCAGTACTTC	CASSVPGTGLETQYF
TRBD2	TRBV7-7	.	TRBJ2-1	TGTGCTAGCAGCTTAGCAGCGGGAGGGCCGGATGAGCAGTTCTTC	CASSLAAGGPDEQFF
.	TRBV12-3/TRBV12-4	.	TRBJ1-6	TGTGCCAGCAGTGCCAGGGGTTCACCCCTCCACTTT	CASSARGSPLHF
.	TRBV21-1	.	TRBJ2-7	TGTGCCAGCAGCAAAGGGGAGACTAAGCGGGAGGAACAACGCGAGCAGTACTTC	CASSKGETKREEQREQYF
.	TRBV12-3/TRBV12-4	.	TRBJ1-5	TGTGCCAGCAGTTTGGCAGGGGTTACGCCCCAGCATTTT	CASSLAGVTPQHF
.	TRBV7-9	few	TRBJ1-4	TGTGCCAGCAGCGTCGGTGCAACTAATGAAAAACTGTTTTTT	CASSVGATNEKLFF
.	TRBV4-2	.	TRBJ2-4	TGTGCCAGCAGCCAAGATCTGGGAAACATTCAGTACTTC	CASSQDLGNIQYF
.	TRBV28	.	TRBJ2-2	TGTGCCAGCAGTCAATACAGCACCGGGGAGCTGTTTTTT	CASSQYSTGELFF
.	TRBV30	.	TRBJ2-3	TGTGCCTGGAGTGCGCGGCACTCTAGCACAGATACGCAGTATTTT	CAWSARHSSTDTQYF
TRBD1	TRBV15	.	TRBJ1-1	TGTGCCACCAGCAGGATTGACAGGGCGACTGAAGCTTTCTTT	CATSRIDRATEAFF
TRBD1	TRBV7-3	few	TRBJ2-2	TGTGCCAGCAGGAGGACAGGAGGAACCGGGGAGCTGTTTTTT	CASRRTGGTGELFF
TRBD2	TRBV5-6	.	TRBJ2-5	TGTGCCAGCAGCTTGGAAATAGCGGGAGGGCCCGGAGAGACCCAGTACTTC	CASSLEIAGGPGETQYF
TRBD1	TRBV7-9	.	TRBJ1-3	TGTGCCAGCAGCCCCCAGGGGGCGGGACACACCATATATTTT	CASSPQGAGHTIYF
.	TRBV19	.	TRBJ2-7	TGTGCCAGTAGTATAGCGGCCTCCTACGAGCAGTACTTC	CASSIAASYEQYF
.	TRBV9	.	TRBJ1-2	TGTGCCAGCAGCGTAGAAACTAACTATGGCTACACCTTC	CASSVETNYGYTF
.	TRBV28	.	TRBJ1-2	TGTGCCAGCAGTTCAGGGAATGCCGGCTACACCTTC	CASSSGNAGYTF
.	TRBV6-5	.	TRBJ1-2	TGTGCCAGCAGTTCGGGCGCCACCTATGGCTACACCTTC	CASSSGATYGYTF
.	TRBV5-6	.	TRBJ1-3	TGTGCCAGCAGCTTCTCGGGGACCCAAAACACCATATATTTT	CASSFSGTQNTIYF
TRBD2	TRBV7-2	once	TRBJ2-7	TGTGCCAGCAGCCCAGCGGGATTTCTCTACGAGCAGTACTTC	CASSPAGFLYEQYF
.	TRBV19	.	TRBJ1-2	TGTGCCAGTGTCCTCGGAAGCTCTAACTATGGCTACACCTTC	CASVLGSSNYGYTF
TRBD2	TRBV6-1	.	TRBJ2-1	TGTGCCAGCTCCGACGCGGGAGGGGCAAATGAGCAGTTCTTC	CASSDAGGANEQFF
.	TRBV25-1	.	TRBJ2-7	TGTGCCAGCAGTGAATTCCCGGCAAGGAGCTCCTACGAGCAGTACTTC	CASSEFPARSSYEQYF
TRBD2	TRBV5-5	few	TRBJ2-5	TGTGCCAGCAGCCATCGCCAAGCGGGAGTAGGGGAGACCCAGTACTTC	CASSHRQAGVGETQYF
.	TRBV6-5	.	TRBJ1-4	TGTGCCAGCAGTTACTCGAGGGGGGAACTGTTTTTT	CASSYSRGELFF
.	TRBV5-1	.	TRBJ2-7	TGCGCCAGCAGCAGGGAACGAAGCTCCTACGAGCAGTACTTC	CASSRERSSYEQYF